These T cell receptor beta chains were read from a single sample in a study of OX40 agonist ivuxolimab in advanced cancers. Libraries were prepared by immunoSEQ multiplex PCR; TCRdb keeps only in-frame clonotypes and omits some of them. The repertoire holds 25,000 or so clones, with 83% as singletons. The material sequenced was CD4+ or CD8+ T cells sorted from blood, taken in a trial of the OX40 agonist ivuxolimab. Receptor source: an adult with an advanced solid tumor such as melanoma, head and neck, liver or kidney cancer. Both conserved end residues are part of each CDR3. D genes are given only for firm matches. For some rows the clone size is stated as once, few or many, or as a class when expanded; others skip it.

cdr3_aa cdr3_nt v_call clone_size j_call d_call
CASTERGSYNEQFF TGTGCCAGCACTGAGCGGGGGTCGTACAATGAGCAGTTCTTC TRBV6-1 . TRBJ2-1 TRBD2
CASSPARAGGPNEQFF TGTGCCAGCAGCCCCGCTCGAGCGGGGGGGCCGAATGAGCAGTTCTTC TRBV5-6 . TRBJ2-1 TRBD2
CASRSDGSSNQPQHF TGTGCCAGCAGATCGGACGGATCTAGCAATCAGCCCCAGCATTTT TRBV7-2 few TRBJ1-5 .
CASSLRNTGELFF TGTGCCAGCAGTTTACGGAACACCGGGGAGCTGTTTTTT TRBV27 . TRBJ2-2 .
CASCRGPYGYTF TGTGCCAGTTGCAGGGGCCCCTATGGCTACACCTTC TRBV19 . TRBJ1-2 .
CASSGDPGEAFF TGTGCCAGCAGTGGGGACCCGGGTGAAGCTTTCTTT TRBV27 once TRBJ1-1 .
CASSLGDGAYGYTF TGTGCCAGCAGCTTAGGGGATGGGGCCTATGGCTACACCTTC TRBV7-9 . TRBJ1-2 .
CASRSTDSRGGYEQYF TGCGCCAGCAGGTCGACCGACAGTCGGGGGGGATACGAGCAGTACTTC TRBV10-2 . TRBJ2-7 TRBD2
CASSPWEGDYTGELFF TGCGCCAGCAGCCCGTGGGAGGGAGACTACACCGGGGAGCTGTTTTTT TRBV5-1 . TRBJ2-2 TRBD2
CASSAGLNTEAFF TGTGCCAGCAGTGCAGGGTTGAACACTGAAGCTTTCTTT TRBV2 few TRBJ1-1 .
CASSVEGAPAYEQYF TGTGCCAGCAGCGTCGAGGGTGCCCCCGCCTACGAGCAGTACTTC TRBV9 medium-sized TRBJ2-7 .
CASSFTGGTGNTIYF TGTGCCAGCAGCTTTACAGGGGGAACTGGAAACACCATATATTTT TRBV9 . TRBJ1-3 TRBD1
CSASGGTRTDTQYF TGCAGCGCCAGCGGGGGGACTCGCACAGATACGCAGTATTTT TRBV29-1 once TRBJ2-3 TRBD2
CASSWTMNTEAFF TGTGCCAGCAGCTGGACAATGAACACTGAAGCTTTCTTT TRBV4-2 . TRBJ1-1 .
CASTRGPGRQPQHF TGTGCCAGCACCCGGGGGCCCGGGCGTCAGCCCCAGCATTTT TRBV2 . TRBJ1-5 .
CASWPGQGLYGYTF TGTGCCAGCTGGCCGGGGCAGGGGCTCTATGGCTACACCTTC TRBV27 . TRBJ1-2 .
CSGLGSAEDNEQFF TGCAGCGGACTTGGTTCAGCGGAGGACAATGAGCAGTTCTTC TRBV29-1 once TRBJ2-1 .
CASSEYRIPTYGYTF TGTGCCAGCAGTGAATACAGGATCCCCACCTATGGCTACACCTTC TRBV27 . TRBJ1-2 .
CASSQPRTGGYSNQPQHF TGTGCCAGCAGCCAACCGAGGACAGGCGGTTATAGCAATCAGCCCCAGCATTTT TRBV16 . TRBJ1-5 TRBD1
CASSHPSSGGHNPYEQYF TGCGCCAGCAGCCATCCCTCCAGTGGGGGCCATAATCCCTACGAGCAGTACTTC TRBV4-1 . TRBJ2-7 .
CASISTGLGSTEAFF TGCGCCAGCATCTCGACAGGGCTGGGATCCACTGAAGCTTTCTTT TRBV4-1 . TRBJ1-1 TRBD1
CASSARDRATEAFF TGTGCCAGCAGCGCCCGGGACAGGGCTACTGAAGCTTTCTTT TRBV7-6 . TRBJ1-1 TRBD1
CASSLRAGPGTEAFF TGTGCCAGCAGTTTACGGGCCGGGCCGGGCACTGAAGCTTTCTTT TRBV27 . TRBJ1-1 .
CASSEDAGYNEKLFF TGTGCCAGCAGTGAAGACGCAGGGTATAATGAAAAACTGTTTTTT TRBV2 few TRBJ1-4 .
CASSEWTGDPYEQYF TGTGCCAGCAGTGAATGGACAGGGGACCCTTACGAGCAGTACTTC TRBV6-1 . TRBJ2-7 TRBD1
CASSPSGGRGGGYTF TGTGCCAGCAGCCCCAGTGGGGGTCGGGGTGGTGGCTACACCTTC TRBV12-1 . TRBJ1-2 .
CASSLVVTSTDTQYF TGTGCCAGCAGCTTAGTTGTGACTAGCACAGATACGCAGTATTTT TRBV7-8 . TRBJ2-3 .
CASSFSAGVKNIQYF TGTGCCAGCAGCTTTTCGGCGGGGGTCAAAAACATTCAGTACTTC TRBV13 . TRBJ2-4 TRBD2
CSVVGRDSGNTIYF TGCAGCGTTGTAGGCAGAGACTCTGGAAACACCATATATTTT TRBV29-1 . TRBJ1-3 .